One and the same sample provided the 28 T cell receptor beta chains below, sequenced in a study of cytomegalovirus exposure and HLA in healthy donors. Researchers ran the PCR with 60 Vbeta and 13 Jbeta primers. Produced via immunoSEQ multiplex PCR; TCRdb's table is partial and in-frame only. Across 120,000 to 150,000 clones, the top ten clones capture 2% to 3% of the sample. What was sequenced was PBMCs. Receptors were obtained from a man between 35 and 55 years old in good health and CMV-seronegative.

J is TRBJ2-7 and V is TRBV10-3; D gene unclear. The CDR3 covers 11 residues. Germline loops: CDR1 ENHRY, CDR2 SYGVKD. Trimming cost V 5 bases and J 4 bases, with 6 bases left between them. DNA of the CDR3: TGTGCCATCAGTCGTAATTACGAGCAGTACTTC. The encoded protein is CAISRNYEQYF.

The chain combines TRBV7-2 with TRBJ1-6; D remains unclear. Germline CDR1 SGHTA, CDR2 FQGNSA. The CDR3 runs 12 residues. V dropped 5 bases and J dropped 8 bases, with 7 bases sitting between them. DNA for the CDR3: TGTGCCAGCAGCGGGCAGCATTCACCCCTCCACTTT. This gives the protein CASSGQHSPLHF. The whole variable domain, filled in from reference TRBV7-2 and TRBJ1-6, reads GAGVSQSPSNKVTEKGKDVELRCDPISGHTALYWYRQSLGQGLEFLIYFQGNSAPDKSGLPSDRFSAERTGGSVSTLTIQRTQQEDSAVYLCASSGQHSPLHFGNGTRLTVT.

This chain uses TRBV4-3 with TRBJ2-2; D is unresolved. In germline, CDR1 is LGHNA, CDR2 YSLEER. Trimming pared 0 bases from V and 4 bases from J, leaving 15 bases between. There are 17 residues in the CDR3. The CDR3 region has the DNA TGCGCCAGCAGCCAAGATCTCGAGGAGTTTAGCACCGGGGAGCTGTTTTTT. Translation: CASSQDLEEFSTGELFF.

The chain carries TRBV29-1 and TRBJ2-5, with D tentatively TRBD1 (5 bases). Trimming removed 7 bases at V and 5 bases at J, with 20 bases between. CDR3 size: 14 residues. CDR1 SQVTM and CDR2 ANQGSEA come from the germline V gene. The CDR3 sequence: CSGLEGDLWETQYF. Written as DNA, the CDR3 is TGCAGCGGCTTAGAAGGGGATTTGTGGGAGACCCAGTACTTC.

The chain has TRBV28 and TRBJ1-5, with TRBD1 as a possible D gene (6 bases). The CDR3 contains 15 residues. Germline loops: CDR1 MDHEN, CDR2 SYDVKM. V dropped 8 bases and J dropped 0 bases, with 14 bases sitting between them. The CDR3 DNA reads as TGTGCCAGCCATTCGAGGGGGAGTAGCAATCAGCCCCAGCATTTT. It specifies CASHSRGSSNQPQHF.

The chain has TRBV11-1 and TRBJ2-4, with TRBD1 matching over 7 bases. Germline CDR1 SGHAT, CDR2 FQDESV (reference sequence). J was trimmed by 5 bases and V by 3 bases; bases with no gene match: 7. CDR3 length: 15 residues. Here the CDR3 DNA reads TGTGCCAGCAGCTTTGAGGGGGCCGATGAAAACATTCAGTACTTC. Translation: CASSFEGADENIQYF.

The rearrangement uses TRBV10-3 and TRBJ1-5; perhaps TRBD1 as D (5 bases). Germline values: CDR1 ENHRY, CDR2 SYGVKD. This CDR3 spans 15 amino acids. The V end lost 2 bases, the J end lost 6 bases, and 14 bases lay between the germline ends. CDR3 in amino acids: CAISESGGGAQPQHF. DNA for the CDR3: TGTGCCATCAGTGAGAGCGGCGGCGGGGCTCAGCCCCAGCATTTT.

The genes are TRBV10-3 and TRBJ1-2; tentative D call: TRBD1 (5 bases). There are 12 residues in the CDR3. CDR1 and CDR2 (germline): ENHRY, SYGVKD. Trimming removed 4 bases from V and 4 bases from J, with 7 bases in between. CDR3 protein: CAISAGVYGYTF. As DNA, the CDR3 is TGTGCCATCAGTGCGGGGGTCTATGGCTACACCTTC.

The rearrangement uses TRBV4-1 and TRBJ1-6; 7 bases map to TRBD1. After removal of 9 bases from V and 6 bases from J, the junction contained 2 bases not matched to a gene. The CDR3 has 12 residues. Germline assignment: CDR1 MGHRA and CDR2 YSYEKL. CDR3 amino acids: CASRQGNSPLHF. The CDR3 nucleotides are TGCGCCAGTAGACAGGGTAATTCACCCCTCCACTTT.

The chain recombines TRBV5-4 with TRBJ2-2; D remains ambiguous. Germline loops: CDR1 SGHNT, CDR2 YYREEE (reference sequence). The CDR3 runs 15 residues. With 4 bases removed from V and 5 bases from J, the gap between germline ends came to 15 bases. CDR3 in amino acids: CASSQDIVGTGELFF. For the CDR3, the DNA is TGTGCCAGCAGCCAAGACATTGTGGGTACCGGGGAGCTGTTTTTT.

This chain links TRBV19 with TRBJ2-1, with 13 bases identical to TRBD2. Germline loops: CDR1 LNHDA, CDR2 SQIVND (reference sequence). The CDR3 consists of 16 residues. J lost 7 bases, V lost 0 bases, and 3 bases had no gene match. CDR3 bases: TGTGCCAGTAGTATAGAAAGACTAGCGGGGGGAAATGAGCAGTTCTTC. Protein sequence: CASSIERLAGGNEQFF.

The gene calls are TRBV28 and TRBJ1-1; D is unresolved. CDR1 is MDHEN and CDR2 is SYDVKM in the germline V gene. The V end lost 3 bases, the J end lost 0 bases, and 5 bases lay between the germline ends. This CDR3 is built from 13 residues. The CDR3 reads CASSLALNTEAFF. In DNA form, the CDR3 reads TGTGCCAGCAGTTTGGCTTTGAACACTGAAGCTTTCTTT.

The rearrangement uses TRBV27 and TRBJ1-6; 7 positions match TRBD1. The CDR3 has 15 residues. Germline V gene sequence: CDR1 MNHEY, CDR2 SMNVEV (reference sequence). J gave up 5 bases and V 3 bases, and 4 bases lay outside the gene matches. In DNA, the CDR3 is TGTGCCAGCAGTTTCCAGGGGGGAGATAATTCACCCCTCCACTTT. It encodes CASSFQGGDNSPLHF.

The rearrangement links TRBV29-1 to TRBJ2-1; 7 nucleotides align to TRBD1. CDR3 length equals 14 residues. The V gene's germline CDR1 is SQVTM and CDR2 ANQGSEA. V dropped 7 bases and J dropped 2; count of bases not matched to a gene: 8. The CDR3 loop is CSAISGTAYNEQFF. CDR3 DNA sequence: TGCAGCGCTATATCCGGGACAGCCTACAATGAGCAGTTCTTC.

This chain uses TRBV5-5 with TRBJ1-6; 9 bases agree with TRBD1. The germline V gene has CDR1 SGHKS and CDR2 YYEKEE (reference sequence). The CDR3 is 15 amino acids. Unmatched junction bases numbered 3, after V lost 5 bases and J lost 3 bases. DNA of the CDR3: TGTGCCAGCAGGCCGGGACAGGGCTATAATTCACCCCTCCACTTT. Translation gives CASRPGQGYNSPLHF. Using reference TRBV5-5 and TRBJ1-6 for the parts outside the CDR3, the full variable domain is DAGVTQSPTHLIKTRGQQVTLRCSPISGHKSVSWYQQVLGQGPQFIFQYYEKEERGRGNFPDRFSARQFPNYSSELNVNALLLGDSALYLCASRPGQGYNSPLHFGNGTRLTVT.

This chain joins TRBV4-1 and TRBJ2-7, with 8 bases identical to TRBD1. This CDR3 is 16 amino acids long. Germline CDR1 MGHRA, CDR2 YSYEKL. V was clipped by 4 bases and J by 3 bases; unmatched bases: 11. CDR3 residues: CASSLPDRDSYYEQYF. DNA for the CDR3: TGCGCCAGCAGCCTCCCGGACAGGGATTCGTACTACGAGCAGTACTTC.

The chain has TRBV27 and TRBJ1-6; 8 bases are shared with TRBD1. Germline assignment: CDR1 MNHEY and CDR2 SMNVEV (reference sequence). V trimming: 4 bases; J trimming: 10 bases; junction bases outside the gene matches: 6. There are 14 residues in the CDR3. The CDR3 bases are TGTGCCAGCAGTTCAGACAGGGGTAGCTCACCCCTCCACTTT. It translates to CASSSDRGSSPLHF.

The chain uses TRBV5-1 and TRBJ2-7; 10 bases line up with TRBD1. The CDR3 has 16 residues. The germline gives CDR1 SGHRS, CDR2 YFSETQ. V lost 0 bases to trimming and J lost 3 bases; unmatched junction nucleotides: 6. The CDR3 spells CASSLAQGQGNYEQYF. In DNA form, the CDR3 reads TGCGCCAGCAGCTTGGCGCAGGGACAGGGGAACTACGAGCAGTACTTC.

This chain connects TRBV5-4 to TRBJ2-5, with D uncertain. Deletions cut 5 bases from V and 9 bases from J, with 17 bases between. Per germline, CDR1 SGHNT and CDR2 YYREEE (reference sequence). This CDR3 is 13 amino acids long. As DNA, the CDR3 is TGTGCCAGCAGGGTTGACCCCACCCGGGCCCAGTACTTC. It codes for CASRVDPTRAQYF.

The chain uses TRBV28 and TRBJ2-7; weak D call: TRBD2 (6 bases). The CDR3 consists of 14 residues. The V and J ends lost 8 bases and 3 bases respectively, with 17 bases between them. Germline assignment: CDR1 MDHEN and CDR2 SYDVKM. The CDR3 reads CASSSGTSIYEQYF. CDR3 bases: TGTGCCAGCTCTTCCGGGACTTCAATCTACGAGCAGTACTTC.

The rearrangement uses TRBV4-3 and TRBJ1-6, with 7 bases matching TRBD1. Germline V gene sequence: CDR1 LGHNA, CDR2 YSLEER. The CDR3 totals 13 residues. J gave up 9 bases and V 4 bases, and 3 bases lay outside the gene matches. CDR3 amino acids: CASSRDSLSPLHF. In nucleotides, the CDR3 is TGCGCCAGCAGCCGGGACAGTCTTTCACCCCTCCACTTT.

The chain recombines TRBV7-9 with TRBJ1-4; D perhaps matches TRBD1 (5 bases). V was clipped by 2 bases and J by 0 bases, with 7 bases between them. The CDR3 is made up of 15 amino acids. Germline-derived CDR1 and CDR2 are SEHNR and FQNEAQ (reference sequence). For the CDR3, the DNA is TGTGCCAGCAGCTTAACGGGGGCAACTAATGAAAAACTGTTTTTT. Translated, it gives CASSLTGATNEKLFF. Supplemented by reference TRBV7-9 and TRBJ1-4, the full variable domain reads DTGVSQNPRHKITKRGQNVTFRCDPISEHNRLYWYRQTLGQGPEFLTYFQNEAQLEKSRLLSDRFSAERPKGSFSTLEIQRTEQGDSAMYLCASSLTGATNEKLFFGSGTQLSVL.

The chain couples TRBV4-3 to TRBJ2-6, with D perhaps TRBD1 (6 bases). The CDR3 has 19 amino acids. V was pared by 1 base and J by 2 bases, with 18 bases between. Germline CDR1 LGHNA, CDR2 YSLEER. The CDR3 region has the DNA TGCGCCAGCAGCCAAGGTCCGGGACACCCTAGTACTGGGGCCAACGTCCTGACTTTC. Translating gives CASSQGPGHPSTGANVLTF.

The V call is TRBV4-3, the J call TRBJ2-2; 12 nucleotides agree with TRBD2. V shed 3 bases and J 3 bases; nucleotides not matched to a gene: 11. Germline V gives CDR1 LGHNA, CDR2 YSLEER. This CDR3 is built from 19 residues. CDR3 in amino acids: CASSHHPPSGGADTGELFF. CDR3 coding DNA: TGCGCCAGCAGCCATCACCCCCCTAGCGGGGGGGCAGACACCGGGGAGCTGTTTTTT.

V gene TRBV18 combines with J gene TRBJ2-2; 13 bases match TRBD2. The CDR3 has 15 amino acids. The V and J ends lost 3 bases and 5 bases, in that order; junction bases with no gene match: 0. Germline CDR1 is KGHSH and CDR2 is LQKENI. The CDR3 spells CASSPGLAGTGELFF. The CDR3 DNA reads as TGTGCCAGCTCACCGGGACTAGCGGGAACCGGGGAGCTGTTTTTT.

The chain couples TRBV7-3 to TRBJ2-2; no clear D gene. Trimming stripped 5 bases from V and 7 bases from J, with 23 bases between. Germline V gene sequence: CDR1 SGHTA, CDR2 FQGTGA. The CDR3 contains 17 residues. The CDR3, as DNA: TGTGCCAGCAGCCCAGACTCCCCAAGCTCCCCGGGCGGGGAGCTGTTTTTT. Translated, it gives CASSPDSPSSPGGELFF.

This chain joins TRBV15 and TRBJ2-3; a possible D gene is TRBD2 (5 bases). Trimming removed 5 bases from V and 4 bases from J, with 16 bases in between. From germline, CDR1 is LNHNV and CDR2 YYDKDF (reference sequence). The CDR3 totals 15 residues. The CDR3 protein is CATSPGRGSSDTQYF. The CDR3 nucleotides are TGTGCCACCAGCCCGGGGAGAGGGTCGTCAGATACGCAGTATTTT.

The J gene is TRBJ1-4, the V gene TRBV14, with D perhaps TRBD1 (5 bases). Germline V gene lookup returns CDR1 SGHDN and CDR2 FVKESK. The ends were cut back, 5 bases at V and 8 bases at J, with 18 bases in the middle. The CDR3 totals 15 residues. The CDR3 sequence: CASSAFLGGREKLFF. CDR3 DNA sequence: TGTGCCAGCAGCGCCTTCCTCGGGGGTCGCGAAAAACTGTTTTTT.